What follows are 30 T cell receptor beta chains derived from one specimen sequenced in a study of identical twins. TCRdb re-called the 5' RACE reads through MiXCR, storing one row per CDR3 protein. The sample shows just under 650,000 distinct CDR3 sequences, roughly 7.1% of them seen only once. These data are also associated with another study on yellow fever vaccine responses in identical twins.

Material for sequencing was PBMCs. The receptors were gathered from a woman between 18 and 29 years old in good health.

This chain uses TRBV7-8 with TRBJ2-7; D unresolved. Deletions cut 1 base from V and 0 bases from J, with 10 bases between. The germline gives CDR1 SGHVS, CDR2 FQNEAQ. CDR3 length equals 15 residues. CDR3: CASSLGSSDSYEQYV. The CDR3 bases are TGTGCCAGCAGCTTAGGGTCCAGCGACTCCTACGAGCAGTACGTC.

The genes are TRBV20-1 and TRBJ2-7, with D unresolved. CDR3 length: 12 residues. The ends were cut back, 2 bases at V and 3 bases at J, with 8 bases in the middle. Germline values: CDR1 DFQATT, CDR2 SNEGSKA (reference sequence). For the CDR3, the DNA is TGCAGTGCTAGATCAATAGGCTACGAGCAGTACTTC. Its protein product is CSARSIGYEQYF.

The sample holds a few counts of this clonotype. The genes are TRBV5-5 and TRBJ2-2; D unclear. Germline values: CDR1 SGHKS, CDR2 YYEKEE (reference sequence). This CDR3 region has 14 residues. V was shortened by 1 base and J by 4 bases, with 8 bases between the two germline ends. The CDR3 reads CASSLLTSTGELFF. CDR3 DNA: TGTGCCAGCAGCTTGCTGACATCCACCGGGGAGCTGTTTTTT.

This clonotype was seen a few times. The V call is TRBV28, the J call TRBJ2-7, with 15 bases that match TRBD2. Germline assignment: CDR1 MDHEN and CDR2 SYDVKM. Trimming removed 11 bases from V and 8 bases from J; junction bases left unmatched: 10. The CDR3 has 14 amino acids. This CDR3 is CAVPPGTSGRQQYF. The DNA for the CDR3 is TGTGCCGTCCCGCCCGGGACTAGCGGGAGGCAGCAGTACTTC.

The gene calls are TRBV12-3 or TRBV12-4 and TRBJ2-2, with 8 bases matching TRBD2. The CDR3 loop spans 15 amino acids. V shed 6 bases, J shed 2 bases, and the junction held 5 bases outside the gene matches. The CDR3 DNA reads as TGTGCCAGCAGAACGGGACTAGGAAACACCGGGGAGCTGTTTTTT. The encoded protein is CASRTGLGNTGELFF.

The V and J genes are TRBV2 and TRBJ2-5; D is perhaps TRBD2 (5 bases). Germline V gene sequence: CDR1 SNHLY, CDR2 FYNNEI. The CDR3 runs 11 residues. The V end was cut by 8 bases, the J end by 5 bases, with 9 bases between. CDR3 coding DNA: TGTGCCAGCGAAGGAGGCGAGACCCAGTACTTC. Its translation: CASEGGETQYF.

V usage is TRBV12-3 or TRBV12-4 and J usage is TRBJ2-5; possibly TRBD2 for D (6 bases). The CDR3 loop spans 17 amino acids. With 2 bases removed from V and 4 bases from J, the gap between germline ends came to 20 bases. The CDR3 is CASSLRLGEVLAETQYF. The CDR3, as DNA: TGTGCCAGCAGTTTAAGGCTAGGGGAGGTATTAGCAGAGACCCAGTACTTC.

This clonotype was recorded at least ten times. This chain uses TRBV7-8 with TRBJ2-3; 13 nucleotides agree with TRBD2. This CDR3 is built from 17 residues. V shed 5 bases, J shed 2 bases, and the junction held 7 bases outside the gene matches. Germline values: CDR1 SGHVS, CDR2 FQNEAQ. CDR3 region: CASSPRLAGGPTDTQYF. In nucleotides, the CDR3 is TGTGCCAGCAGCCCCCGACTAGCGGGAGGACCCACAGATACGCAGTATTTT.

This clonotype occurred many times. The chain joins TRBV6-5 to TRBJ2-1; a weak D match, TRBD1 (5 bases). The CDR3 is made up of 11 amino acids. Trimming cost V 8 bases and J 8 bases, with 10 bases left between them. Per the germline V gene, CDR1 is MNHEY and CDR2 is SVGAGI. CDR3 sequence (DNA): TGTGCCAGCTCTATAGGGGATGAGCAGTTCTTC. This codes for CASSIGDEQFF.

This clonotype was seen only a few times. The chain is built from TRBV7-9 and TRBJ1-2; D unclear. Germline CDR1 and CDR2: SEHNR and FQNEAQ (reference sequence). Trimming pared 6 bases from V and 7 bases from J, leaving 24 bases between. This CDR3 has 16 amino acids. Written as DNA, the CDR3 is TGTGCCAGCAGGTCATTAGCAATTCTCTCGAGAAGTGGCTACACCTTC. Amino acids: CASRSLAILSRSGYTF.

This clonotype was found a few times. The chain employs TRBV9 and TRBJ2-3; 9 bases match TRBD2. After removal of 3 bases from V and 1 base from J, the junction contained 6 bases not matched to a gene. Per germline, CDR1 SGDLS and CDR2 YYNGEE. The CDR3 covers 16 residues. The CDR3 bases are TGTGCCAGCAGCGCGACTAGCGGCCCTGGCACAGATACGCAGTATTTT. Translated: CASSATSGPGTDTQYF.

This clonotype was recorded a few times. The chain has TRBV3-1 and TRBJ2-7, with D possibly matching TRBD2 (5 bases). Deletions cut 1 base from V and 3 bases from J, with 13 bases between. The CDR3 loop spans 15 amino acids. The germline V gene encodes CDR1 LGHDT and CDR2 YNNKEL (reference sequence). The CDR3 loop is CASSQGTHGLYEQYF. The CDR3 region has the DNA TGTGCCAGCAGCCAAGGGACCCACGGACTCTACGAGCAGTACTTC.

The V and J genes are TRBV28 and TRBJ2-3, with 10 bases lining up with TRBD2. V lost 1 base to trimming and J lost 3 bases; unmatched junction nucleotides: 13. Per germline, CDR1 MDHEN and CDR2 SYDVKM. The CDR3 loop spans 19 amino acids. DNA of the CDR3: TGTGCCAGCAGTTTATCCACTCCGGGACTAGCGAAGCCTACAGATACGCAGTATTTT. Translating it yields CASSLSTPGLAKPTDTQYF.

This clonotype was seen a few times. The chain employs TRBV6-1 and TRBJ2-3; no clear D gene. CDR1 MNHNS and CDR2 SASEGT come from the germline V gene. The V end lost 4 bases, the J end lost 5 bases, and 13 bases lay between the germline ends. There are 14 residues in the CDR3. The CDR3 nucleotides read TGTGCCAGCAGTGTTGTGGGCGCCGGAGATACGCAGTATTTT. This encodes CASSVVGAGDTQYF.

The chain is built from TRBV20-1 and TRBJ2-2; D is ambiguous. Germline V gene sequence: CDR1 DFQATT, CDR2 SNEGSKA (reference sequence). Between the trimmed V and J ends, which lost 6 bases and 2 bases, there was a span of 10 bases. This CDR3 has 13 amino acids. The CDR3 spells CSAQDQNTGELFF. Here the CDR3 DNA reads TGCAGTGCCCAGGACCAAAACACCGGGGAGCTGTTTTTT.

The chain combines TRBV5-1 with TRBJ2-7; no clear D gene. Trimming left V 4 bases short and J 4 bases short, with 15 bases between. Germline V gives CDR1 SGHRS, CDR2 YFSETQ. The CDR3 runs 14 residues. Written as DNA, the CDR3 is TGCGCCAGCAGCCGGCGCCCTATACGATACGAGCAGTACGTC. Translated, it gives CASSRRPIRYEQYV.

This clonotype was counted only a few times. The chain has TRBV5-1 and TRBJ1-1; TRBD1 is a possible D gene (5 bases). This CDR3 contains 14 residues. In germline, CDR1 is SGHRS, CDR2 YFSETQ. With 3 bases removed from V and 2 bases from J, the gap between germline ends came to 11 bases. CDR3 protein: CASSYDTGNTEAFF. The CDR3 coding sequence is TGCGCCAGCAGCTATGATACAGGAAACACTGAAGCTTTCTTT.

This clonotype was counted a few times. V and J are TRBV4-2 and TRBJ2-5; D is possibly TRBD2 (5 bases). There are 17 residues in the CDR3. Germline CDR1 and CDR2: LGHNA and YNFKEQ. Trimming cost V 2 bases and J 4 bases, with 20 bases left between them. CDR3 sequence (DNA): TGTGCCAGCAGCCAAACGATAGACTATCCCGGAGGAGAGACCCAGTACTTC. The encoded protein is CASSQTIDYPGGETQYF.

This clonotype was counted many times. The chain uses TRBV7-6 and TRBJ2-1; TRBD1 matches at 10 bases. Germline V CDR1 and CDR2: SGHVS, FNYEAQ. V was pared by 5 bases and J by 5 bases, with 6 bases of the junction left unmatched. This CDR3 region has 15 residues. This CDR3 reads CASSPGQGRNNEQFF. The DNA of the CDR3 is TGTGCCAGCAGCCCGGGACAGGGGCGCAACAATGAGCAGTTCTTC.

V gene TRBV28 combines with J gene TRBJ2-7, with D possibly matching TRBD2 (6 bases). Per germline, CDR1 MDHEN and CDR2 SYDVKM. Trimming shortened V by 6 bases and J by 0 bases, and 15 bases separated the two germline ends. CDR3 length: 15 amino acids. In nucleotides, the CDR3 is TGTGCCAGCAGCCCGGGACTCCAACACTCCTACGAGCAGTACGTC. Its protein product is CASSPGLQHSYEQYV.

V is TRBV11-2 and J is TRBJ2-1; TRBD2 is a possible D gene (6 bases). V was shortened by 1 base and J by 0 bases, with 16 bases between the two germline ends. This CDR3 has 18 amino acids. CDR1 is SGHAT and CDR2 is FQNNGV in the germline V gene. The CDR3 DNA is TGTGCCAGCAGCTTAGGTATCGGGACTTTAAACTCCTACAATGAGCAGTTCTTC. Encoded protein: CASSLGIGTLNSYNEQFF. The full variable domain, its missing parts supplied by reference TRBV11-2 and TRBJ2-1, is EAGVAQSPRYKIIEKRQSVAFWCNPISGHATLYWYQQILGQGPKLLIQFQNNGVVDDSQLPKDRFSAERLKGVDSTLKIQPAKLEDSAVYLCASSLGIGTLNSYNEQFFGPGTRLTVL.

CDR3 DNA: TGTGCCAGCAGTCCCGGGACCGTTGCCTTAATGTACGGCTACACCTTC. Residues: CASSPGTVALMYGYTF. J is TRBJ1-2 and V is TRBV6-1; D might be TRBD1 (5 bases). The CDR3 is 16 amino acids. V shed 5 bases and J shed 8 bases, with 24 bases lying between them. Germline CDR1 reads MNHNS; CDR2 reads SASEGT.

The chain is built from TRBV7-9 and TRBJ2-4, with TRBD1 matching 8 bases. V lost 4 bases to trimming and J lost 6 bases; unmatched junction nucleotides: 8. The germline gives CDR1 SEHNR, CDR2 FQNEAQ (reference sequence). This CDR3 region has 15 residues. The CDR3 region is CASSSAQGAGNIQYF. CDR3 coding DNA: TGTGCCAGCAGCTCAGCCCAGGGGGCTGGAAACATTCAGTACTTC.

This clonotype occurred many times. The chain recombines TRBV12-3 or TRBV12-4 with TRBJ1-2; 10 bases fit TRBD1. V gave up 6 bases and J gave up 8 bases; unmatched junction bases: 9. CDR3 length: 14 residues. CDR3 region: CASSRGTGELGYTF. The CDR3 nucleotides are TGTGCCAGCAGCCGCGGGACAGGGGAACTCGGCTACACCTTC.

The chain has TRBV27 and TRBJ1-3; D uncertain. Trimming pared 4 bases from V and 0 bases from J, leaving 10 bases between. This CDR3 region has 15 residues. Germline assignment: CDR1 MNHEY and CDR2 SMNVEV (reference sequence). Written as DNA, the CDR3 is TGTGCCAGCAGTTCCCCAGGACCCTCTGGAAACACCATATATTTT. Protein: CASSSPGPSGNTIYF.

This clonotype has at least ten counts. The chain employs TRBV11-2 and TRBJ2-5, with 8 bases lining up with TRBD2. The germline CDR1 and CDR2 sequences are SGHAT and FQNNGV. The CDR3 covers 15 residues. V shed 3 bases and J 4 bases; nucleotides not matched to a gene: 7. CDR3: CASSFNSGGIETQYF. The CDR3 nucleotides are TGTGCCAGCAGCTTCAACAGCGGGGGAATAGAGACCCAGTACTTC.

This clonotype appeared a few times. CDR3 in amino acids: CASSGGRSDTQYF. The CDR3, as DNA: TGTGCCAGCAGCGGGGGGCGGTCAGATACGCAGTATTTT. The chain is built from TRBV6-1 and TRBJ2-3; possibly TRBD2 for D (7 bases). The CDR3 runs to 13 residues. The V gene's germline CDR1 is MNHNS and CDR2 SASEGT. Trimming took off 6 bases at V and 4 bases at J, with 11 bases between the two ends.

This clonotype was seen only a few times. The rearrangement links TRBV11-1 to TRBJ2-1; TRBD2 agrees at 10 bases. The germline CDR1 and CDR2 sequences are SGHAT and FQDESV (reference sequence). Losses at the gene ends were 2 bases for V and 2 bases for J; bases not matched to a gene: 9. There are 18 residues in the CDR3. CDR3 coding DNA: TGTGCCAGCAGCTTAACCCCCCCTCTAGCGGGAGCCTACAATGAGCAGTTCTTC. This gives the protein CASSLTPPLAGAYNEQFF.

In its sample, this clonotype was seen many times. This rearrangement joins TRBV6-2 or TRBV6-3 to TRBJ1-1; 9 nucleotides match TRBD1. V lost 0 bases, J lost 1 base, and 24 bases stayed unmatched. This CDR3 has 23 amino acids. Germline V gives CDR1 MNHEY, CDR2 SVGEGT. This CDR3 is CASSYSHPSKNIVGTGSNTEAFF. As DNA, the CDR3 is TGTGCCAGCAGTTACTCCCACCCCTCGAAGAACATTGTGGGGACAGGGTCGAACACTGAAGCTTTCTTT.

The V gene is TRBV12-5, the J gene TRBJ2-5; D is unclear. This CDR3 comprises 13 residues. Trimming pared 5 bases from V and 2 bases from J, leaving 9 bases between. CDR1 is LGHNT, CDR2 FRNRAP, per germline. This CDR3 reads CASGQGRQETQYF. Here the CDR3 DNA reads TGTGCTAGTGGTCAAGGTCGGCAAGAGACCCAGTACTTC.